A single sample gave rise to the 26 T cell receptor beta chains below, sequenced in a study of CD8+ T cells in alopecia areata. Sequencing relied on a cDNA template that was reverse transcribed from extracted RNA. TCRdb's copy holds only in-frame clones and misses some; the assay was immunoSEQ multiplex PCR. The table has 150,000 or so clones, 65% seen once. The treatment is: oral pan-JAK inhibitor, 5-10 mg twice daily. The sequenced sample was CD4+ T cells sorted from blood, obtained at week 4, from a patient treated with tofacitinib. These receptors were obtained from a human donor with alopecia areata.

The rearrangement joins TRBV30 to TRBJ2-7, with TRBD1 as a possible D gene (6 bases). This CDR3 has 12 amino acids. Germline V gene sequence: CDR1 GTSNPN, CDR2 SVGIG (reference sequence). Trimming took off 3 bases at V and 4 bases at J, with 10 bases between the two ends. In nucleotides, the CDR3 is TGTGCCTGGAGCCGGACAGCGTACGAGCAGTACTTC. It encodes CAWSRTAYEQYF.

This clone was observed a few times. The chain couples TRBV4-2 to TRBJ1-5; 8 nucleotides agree with TRBD1. V lost 0 bases and J lost 9; bases outside the gene matches: 13. Germline-derived CDR1 and CDR2 are LGHNA and YNFKEQ. The CDR3 extends over 17 amino acids. The CDR3 loop reads CASSQEVNRGSRGPQHF. The CDR3 DNA reads TGTGCCAGCAGCCAAGAAGTGAACAGGGGGAGTAGGGGGCCCCAGCATTTT.

V gene TRBV29-1 combines with J gene TRBJ2-3; 7 bases agree with TRBD1. CDR1 SQVTM and CDR2 ANQGSEA come from the germline V gene. The V and J ends lost 5 bases and 0 bases, in that order; junction bases with no gene match: 5. The CDR3 sequence is 14 residues long. The CDR3 is CSVTPDRSTDTQYF. CDR3 coding DNA: TGCAGCGTTACTCCGGACAGGAGCACAGATACGCAGTATTTT.

The CDR3 DNA sequence: TGTGCCAGCAGCCGGGACAGGGGGCCCGCAACCTACGAGCAGTACTTC. Translated: CASSRDRGPATYEQYF. The chain uses TRBV6-6 and TRBJ2-7, with 12 bases aligning to TRBD1. The CDR3 totals 16 residues. V lost 6 bases and J lost 2; bases outside the gene matches: 8. Germline V gives CDR1 MNHNY, CDR2 SVGAGI (reference sequence).

The chain couples TRBV27 to TRBJ2-2, with D perhaps TRBD1 or TRBD2 (5 bases each). V was trimmed by 6 bases and J by 0 bases, leaving 11 bases between them. This CDR3 has 15 residues. CDR1 and CDR2 (germline): MNHEY, SMNVEV (reference sequence). CDR3 sequence (DNA): TGTGCCAGCAGCCCCCTGGGGGCGAACACCGGGGAGCTGTTTTTT. Translating it yields CASSPLGANTGELFF.

The rearrangement joins TRBV30 to TRBJ2-3, with D possibly called TRBD1 or TRBD2 (5 bases each). V lost 2 bases, J lost 3 bases, and 12 bases lay in between. The germline V gene encodes CDR1 GTSNPN and CDR2 SVGIG (reference sequence). This CDR3 comprises 14 residues. The CDR3 region is CAWSNGGGTDTQYF. The DNA of the CDR3 is TGTGCCTGGAGTAATGGGGGTGGTACAGATACGCAGTATTTT.

The chain employs TRBV30 and TRBJ1-5, with D possibly TRBD1 on 6 matching bases. Trimming cost V 1 base and J 0 bases, with 25 bases left between them. CDR3 length: 20 residues. The germline V gene has CDR1 GTSNPN and CDR2 SVGIG (reference sequence). The CDR3, as DNA: TGTGCCTGGAGTGAACCATCACAGGGTTGGGAGGGCTATAGCAATCAGCCCCAGCATTTT. It yields the protein CAWSEPSQGWEGYSNQPQHF.

The rearrangement joins TRBV5-1 to TRBJ2-1; D is unresolved. The CDR3 runs to 14 residues. Trimming took 5 bases from V and 4 from J, leaving 13 bases between them. Germline V gene data show CDR1 as SGHRS and CDR2 as YFSETQ. The DNA for the CDR3 is TGCGCCAGCAGGACCCAAGCATGGTACAATGAGCAGTTCTTC. Its translation is CASRTQAWYNEQFF.

The J gene is TRBJ1-4, the V gene TRBV2; tentatively, D is TRBD1 (5 bases). The CDR3 runs to 13 residues. Trimming stripped 7 bases from V and 6 bases from J, with 12 bases between. Germline V gene lookup returns CDR1 SNHLY and CDR2 FYNNEI. CDR3: CASIRDVDEKLFF. The CDR3 coding sequence is TGTGCCAGCATCAGGGATGTGGATGAAAAACTGTTTTTT.

V is TRBV5-1 and J is TRBJ1-2; tentative D call: TRBD1 (5 bases). Germline CDR1 is SGHRS and CDR2 is YFSETQ. V lost 7 bases and J lost 8, with 12 bases in between. The CDR3 totals 11 residues. CDR3 amino acids: CASQGIRGYTF. The CDR3 coding sequence is TGCGCCAGCCAGGGCATTCGGGGCTACACCTTC. The full variable domain, rest sourced from reference TRBV5-1 and TRBJ1-2, is KAGVTQTPRYLIKTRGQQVTLSCSPISGHRSVSWYQQTPGQGLQFLFEYFSETQRNKGNFPGRFSGRQFSNSRSEMNVSTLELGDSALYLCASQGIRGYTFGSGTRLTVV.

This chain links TRBV7-3 with TRBJ2-5; 8 nucleotides match TRBD2. Germline loops: CDR1 SGHTA, CDR2 FQGTGA. V trimming: 5 bases; J trimming: 5 bases; junction bases outside the gene matches: 10. This CDR3 has 15 residues. The CDR3 here is CASSPRGGPGETQYF. CDR3 DNA: TGTGCCAGCAGCCCCCGCGGGGGGCCGGGGGAGACCCAGTACTTC. Based on the CDR3 plus reference TRBV7-3 and TRBJ2-5, the full variable domain is GAGVSQTPSNKVTEKGKYVELRCDPISGHTALYWYRQSLGQGPEFLIYFQGTGAADDSGLPNDRFFAVRPEGSVSTLKIQRTERGDSAVYLCASSPRGGPGETQYFGPGTRLLVL.

The gene calls are TRBV4-1 and TRBJ1-2, with 8 bases lining up with TRBD1. CDR3 size: 15 residues. Germline loops: CDR1 MGHRA, CDR2 YSYEKL. Germline trimming cut 2 bases from V and 5 bases from J; bases unmatched to any gene: 7. The chain's CDR3 is CASSQPGTGRYGYTF. CDR3 bases: TGCGCCAGCAGCCAACCCGGGACAGGTCGGTATGGCTACACCTTC.

This clone was counted between two and nine times. This chain uses TRBV5-1 with TRBJ2-7, with D tentatively TRBD1 (6 bases). The germline V gene has CDR1 SGHRS and CDR2 YFSETQ. V was clipped by 2 bases and J by 0 bases, with 12 bases between them. This CDR3 has 15 amino acids. For the CDR3, the DNA is TGCGCCAGCAGCTTAGGACAGAGTTCCTCCTACGAGCAGTACTTC. Protein sequence: CASSLGQSSSYEQYF.

The chain combines TRBV7-2 with TRBJ1-6, with D hard to call. Trimming pared 5 bases from V and 1 base from J, leaving 12 bases between. Germline lookup yields CDR1 SGHTA and CDR2 FQGNSA. This CDR3 contains 16 residues. The DNA of the CDR3 is TGTGCCAGCAGCCCCCCCTGGTTGTCCTATAATTCACCCCTCCACTTT. Translated, it gives CASSPPWLSYNSPLHF.

The V gene is TRBV30, the J gene TRBJ1-1, with a possible D match to TRBD1 (6 bases). Trimming removed 0 bases at V and 2 bases at J, with 10 bases between. The CDR3 loop spans 14 amino acids. The germline CDR1 and CDR2 sequences are GTSNPN and SVGIG (reference sequence). The CDR3 here is CAWSVRQENTEAFF. The CDR3 DNA follows: TGTGCCTGGAGTGTAAGACAGGAAAACACTGAAGCTTTCTTT.

This clone has only a few counts. DNA for the CDR3: TGTGCCAGCAGCTCGACCTCGGGACTAGCTGCCGAGCAGTACTTC. This encodes CASSSTSGLAAEQYF. The chain couples TRBV6-1 to TRBJ2-7, with 9 bases fitting TRBD2. Losses at the gene ends were 6 bases for V and 6 bases for J; bases not matched to a gene: 12. The germline V gene encodes CDR1 MNHNS and CDR2 SASEGT. The CDR3 spans 15 residues.

The CDR3 nucleotides read TGTGCCAGCACAACGGGGGGGCGGTACTATGGCTACACCTTC. It specifies CASTTGGRYYGYTF. The chain carries TRBV2 and TRBJ1-2, with a tentative D call TRBD1 (6 bases). Germline lookup yields CDR1 SNHLY and CDR2 FYNNEI. This CDR3 comprises 14 residues. The ends were cut back, 7 bases at V and 3 bases at J, with 15 bases in the middle. Complete variable domain (other parts from reference TRBV2 and TRBJ1-2): EPEVTQTPSHQVTQMGQEVILRCVPISNHLYFYWYRQILGQKVEFLVSFYNNEISEKSEIFDDQFSVERPDGSNFTLKIRSTKLEDSAMYFCASTTGGRYYGYTFGSGTRLTVV.

The chain couples TRBV10-2 to TRBJ2-5; D gene uncertain. This CDR3 has 15 residues. CDR1 is WSHSY and CDR2 is SAAADI in the germline V gene. V lost 3 bases to trimming and J lost 0 bases, with 11 bases between them. The CDR3 loop is CASSESRVNQETQYF. The CDR3 DNA is TGCGCCAGCAGTGAATCGCGAGTGAACCAAGAGACCCAGTACTTC.

The V gene is TRBV11-1, the J gene TRBJ1-1, with TRBD1 as a possible D gene (5 bases). In germline, CDR1 is SGHAT, CDR2 FQDESV (reference sequence). With 1 base removed from V and 3 bases from J, the gap between germline ends came to 12 bases. This CDR3 comprises 15 residues. The CDR3 DNA follows: TGTGCCAGCAGCTTAGAACTGGGGACGGACACTGAAGCTTTCTTT. Protein: CASSLELGTDTEAFF.

The V call is TRBV18, the J call TRBJ1-1, with D tentatively TRBD1 (6 bases). Trimming took off 3 bases at V and 3 bases at J, with 17 bases between the two ends. Germline V gives CDR1 KGHSH, CDR2 LQKENI. The length of the CDR3 is 16 residues. The chain's CDR3 is CASSPITGSKDTEAFF. The CDR3 DNA is TGTGCCAGCTCACCTATCACAGGGTCTAAGGACACTGAAGCTTTCTTT.

About this clone: The same CDR3 can be traced to other DNA sequences in this sample. CDR3 in amino acids: CSVGGLNQPQHF. In DNA, the CDR3 is TGCAGCGTTGGTGGGTTGAATCAGCCCCAGCATTTT. The chain combines TRBV29-1 with TRBJ1-5; unclear D gene. In germline, CDR1 is SQVTM, CDR2 ANQGSEA. The CDR3 covers 12 residues. Trimming took 4 bases from V and 4 from J, leaving 8 bases between them.

The CDR3 loop is CASSLPGGTEAFF. DNA for the CDR3: TGCGCCAGCAGCCTACCGGGGGGCACTGAAGCTTTCTTT. The chain employs TRBV4-1 and TRBJ1-1; tentatively, D is TRBD1 (5 bases). The V gene's germline CDR1 is MGHRA and CDR2 YSYEKL. The CDR3 has 13 amino acids. Trimming shortened V by 4 bases and J by 4 bases, and 10 bases separated the two germline ends.

V usage is TRBV27 and J usage is TRBJ2-2; 11 nucleotides agree with TRBD1. Germline-derived CDR1 and CDR2 are MNHEY and SMNVEV (reference sequence). V lost 8 bases, J lost 4 bases, and 12 bases stayed unmatched. There are 17 residues in the CDR3. CDR3 in DNA: TGTGCCAGCCGCGGATTAACCGGGACAGGGGGCACCGGGGAGCTGTTTTTT. This encodes CASRGLTGTGGTGELFF.

V and J are TRBV30 and TRBJ1-5; D unclear. This CDR3 is 13 amino acids long. Germline CDR1 is GTSNPN and CDR2 is SVGIG (reference sequence). The ends were cut back, 4 bases at V and 4 bases at J, with 11 bases in the middle. The CDR3 DNA reads TGTGCCTGGAAAGGAGGGCAGAATCAGCCCCAGCATTTT. Residues: CAWKGGQNQPQHF.

This clone came up a few times. The chain carries TRBV7-9 and TRBJ1-1; 11 bases agree with TRBD1. The V and J ends lost 4 bases and 4 bases, in that order; junction bases with no gene match: 2. CDR3 length: 14 residues. CDR1 is SEHNR and CDR2 is FQNEAQ in the germline V gene (reference sequence). For the CDR3, the DNA is TGTGCCAGCAGCTGGACAGGGGGCGTCACTGAAGCTTTCTTT. Translated: CASSWTGGVTEAFF.

In this sample, this clone turned up a few times. This chain joins TRBV29-1 and TRBJ2-3; the match to TRBD2 covers 9 bases. With 6 bases clipped from V and 0 bases from J, the junction kept 4 bases outside the gene matches. The CDR3 totals 14 residues. Germline CDR1 reads SQVTM; CDR2 reads ANQGSEA. CDR3: CSVVGLASTDTQYF. The CDR3 DNA reads TGCAGCGTGGTCGGACTAGCGAGCACAGATACGCAGTATTTT.